This T cell receptor beta chain was sequenced in a study of blood T cell repertoires in COVID-19. Study-wide background: Acute-phase and convalescent COVID-19 samples originated in the United States, Italy and Spain. Sources were T cells, B-cell-depleted T cells, or PBMCs; the material itself was cDNA or gDNA.

Authors' methods: Reference gene primers were amplified, and this amplification served to estimate nucleated cell counts. Method: immunoSEQ multiplex PCR; TCRdb's copy keeps in-frame clones and lacks some. D and trimming were read from the DNA, whereas the V and J calls and clone size are those reported in that table. The sample lists under 350,000 clones, almost 85% occurring once. The germline CDR1 and CDR2 sequences are KGHSH and LQKENI. The V segment lost 6 bases and the J segment 0 bases; nucleotides outside the gene matches: 17. The CDR3 spans 18 residues. The chain employs TRBV18 and TRBJ2-7, with 7 bases aligning to TRBD1. The clonotype comes from a human donor in a cohort sampled during active COVID-19. Sequenced sample: peripheral blood. CDR3: CASSRIVVGTESSYEQYF. The CDR3 DNA sequence: TGTGCCAGCTCTCGGATTGTGGTCGGGACAGAGAGCTCCTACGAGCAGTACTTC.